This TCR beta chain was recorded in a study of cytomegalovirus exposure and HLA in healthy donors. The PCR was carried out with 60 Vbeta primers and 13 Jbeta primers. This table comes from immunoSEQ multiplex PCR, and its TCRdb copy is limited to in-frame clones, with some not included. The table includes roughly 130,000 clones, around 73% detected once. Study-wide results and limits: By a later analysis, the bulk of CMV-associated TCR beta chains appeared HLA-restricted.

On this clone: The antigen is not known.

Germline V lookup: CDR1 SGHNT, CDR2 YYREEE (reference sequence). Losses at the gene ends were 0 bases for V and 7 bases for J; bases not matched to a gene: 6. The CDR3 runs 15 residues. The TCR originated in a human donor in good health. The sequenced sample consisted of PBMCs. This sequence joins TRBV5-4 and TRBJ2-1; 8 bases are a match to TRBD2. In DNA, the CDR3 is TGTGCCAGCAGCTTGGCTCGGGGGGGCCTGAATGAGCAGTTCTTC. It translates to CASSLARGGLNEQFF. The variable domain in full, completed from reference TRBV5-4 and TRBJ2-1, reads ETGVTQSPTHLIKTRGQQVTLRCSSQSGHNTVSWYQQALGQGPQFIFQYYREEENGRGNFPPRFSGLQFPNYSSELNVNALELDDSALYLCASSLARGGLNEQFFGPGTRLTVL.